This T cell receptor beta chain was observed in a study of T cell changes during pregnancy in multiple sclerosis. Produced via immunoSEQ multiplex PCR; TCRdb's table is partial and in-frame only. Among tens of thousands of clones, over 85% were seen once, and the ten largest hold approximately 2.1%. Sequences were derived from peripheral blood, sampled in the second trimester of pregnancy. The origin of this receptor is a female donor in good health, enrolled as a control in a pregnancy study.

The CDR3 sequence is CASRFRQGAPYEQYF. The DNA for the CDR3 is TGTGCCAGCAGATTTCGACAGGGGGCTCCCTACGAGCAGTACTTC. The V and J genes are TRBV28 and TRBJ2-7; TRBD1 matches 10 bases. J was trimmed by 2 bases and V by 6 bases; bases with no gene match: 7. Germline V CDR1 and CDR2: MDHEN, SYDVKM. There are 15 residues in the CDR3. Variable domain in full (rest from reference TRBV28 and TRBJ2-7): DVKVTQSSRYLVKRTGEKVFLECVQDMDHENMFWYRQDPGLGLRLIYFSYDVKMKEKGDIPEGYSVSREKKERFSLILESASTNQTSMYLCASRFRQGAPYEQYFGPGTRLTVT.